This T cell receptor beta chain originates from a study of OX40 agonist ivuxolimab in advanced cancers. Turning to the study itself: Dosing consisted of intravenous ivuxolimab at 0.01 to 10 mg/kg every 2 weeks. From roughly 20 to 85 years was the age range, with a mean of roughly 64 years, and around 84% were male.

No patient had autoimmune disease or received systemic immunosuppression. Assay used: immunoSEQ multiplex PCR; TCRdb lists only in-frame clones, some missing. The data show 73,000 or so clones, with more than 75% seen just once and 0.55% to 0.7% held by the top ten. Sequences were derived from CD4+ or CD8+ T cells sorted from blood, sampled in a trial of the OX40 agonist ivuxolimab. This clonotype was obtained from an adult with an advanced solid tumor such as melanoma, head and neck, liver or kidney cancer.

In DNA form, the CDR3 reads TGTGCCAGTAGTACAACAGACAGGGTCAAAAACATTCAGTACTTC. Protein sequence: CASSTTDRVKNIQYF. V usage is TRBV19 and J usage is TRBJ2-4; 7 bases agree with TRBD1. The J segment lost 3 bases and the V segment lost 4 bases, leaving 6 bases of the junction unmatched. Looked up from germline, CDR1 is LNHDA and CDR2 is SQIVND (reference sequence). This CDR3 is built from 15 residues.